This T cell receptor (beta chain) derives from a study of cytomegalovirus exposure and HLA in healthy donors (dated by TCRdb to the late 2010s). Background for the entire study: An earlier analysis of some 550 of the donors reported roughly 270 Gb of sequence data and some 100 million unique TCR beta sequences from about 179 million T cells. Approximately 330 gigabases of sequencing data and 91 million or so unique TCR sequences made up an early release that covered under 750 HLA-typed donors. Of the 300 to 450 genotyped donors, approximately 81% were placed in the genetic ancestry cluster associated with self-reported Caucasian donors. The study was designed to test whether signatures of past pathogen exposure could be identified by cataloging public T cell receptors. The T cell repertoires of under 750 subjects were profiled by immunosequencing and related to cytomegalovirus serostatus. Along with the approximately 700-subject first cohort, a separate validation cohort of roughly 110 different subjects was used. High-throughput TCR immunosequencing, statistical association of individual TCRs with disease status, and machine learning were combined to predict cytomegalovirus infection status. To study patterns of TCR occurrence, a later analysis re-analyzed previously published TCR beta repertoires from several hundred donors and added high-resolution HLA genotyping. Rather than drawing on any new phenotypic data, the later analysis identified candidate immune exposures from TCR beta sequences and the way those sequences occurred across donors. An earlier analysis of around 540 of the donors applied high-throughput TCR beta sequencing to assess whether each TCR beta V gene segment acted as functional or pseudogenic. Donor age, sex, ethnicity and CMV serostatus were collected together with the repertoire data. Genome-wide SNP genotypes for about 55% of the roughly 670 donors were used in a later genetic analysis, which treated that subset as a discovery cohort. All discovery cohort repertoires had been generated on a single sequencing platform. Both class I and class II loci were covered by HLA typing, at four-digit resolution. Typing coverage varied by locus: 629-630 donors for A, B, C, DRB1 and DQB1; approximately 500 for DQA1; more than 600 for DPA1; approximately 490 for DPB1. About five DR-DQ haplotypes were handled as single units for association and clustering, since linkage in the cohort was strong. On average, around 200,000 unique TCR beta nucleotide sequences were sequenced per donor among 398 genotyped donors of the cohort, with around 19% of those sequences being non-productive.

Results the study describes overall, beyond this receptor: In a later analysis, several top co-occurrence clusters were reported to appear linked to parvovirus B19, influenza, CMV and Epstein-Barr virus. Because HLA typing was missing for some donors at each locus, association tests included only the typed subset. A later analysis found that most CMV-associated TCR beta chains appeared HLA-restricted, with HLA associations seemingly driven largely by CMV exposure. Roughly uniform sequencing depth across donors was assumed in presence/absence analyses, although this assumption may not hold. A later analysis found that TCR association rates varied across HLA loci, with DRB1 alleles showing the most associated TCRs and HLA-C alleles the fewest. The authors suggested that the approach could potentially be extended to other disease states and immunological phenotypes. A further reported finding was that TCR beta sequences accurately predicted the HLA-A and HLA-B alleles for most subjects in the first cohort. A cluster of highly shared sequence variants was judged likely to be a technical artifact of the sequencing pipeline. In a later genetic analysis, a missense DCLRE1C variant was associated with V-gene and J-gene trimming of TCR beta chains, and the association was replicated in an independent cohort. In vitro tests confirmed that a few of the cytomegalovirus-associated TCR beta chains recognize cytomegalovirus antigens. In this cohort, only TCR beta chains were sequenced, and detectable features were limited by the absence of alpha or paired-chain data. At a false discovery rate of 0.05, a later analysis linked 16,951 TCR beta sequences to specific HLA alleles. In a later analysis, HLA-associated TCR beta chains showed more clonal expansion and lower generation probabilities than non-associated chains that were equally common. In an earlier analysis of around 600 of the donors, most TCR beta V segments appeared in productive rearrangements about 87% or about 30% of the time, broadly matching IMGT annotations. Because counts were too low, some 17 rarely observed V segments, including chromosome 9 orphons, were excluded from the earlier analysis of around 640 of the donors. Cytomegalovirus status was reported to be diagnosed by the classifier with high specificity and sensitivity in both the original and validation cohorts. The 87-base-pair reads could not distinguish some IMGT-functional V segments, including TRBV6-2 and TRBV6-3, so those segments were excluded. Most TCR sequences were seen in very few donors, while some public TCRs were found in many individuals. When HLA alleles, especially DR and DQ, strongly co-occurred, attributing TCR associations to individual alleles was difficult. In the study, 150 to 200 TCR beta chains were listed as associated with cytomegalovirus. Linkage disequilibrium might explain the correlated functional status among segregating V segments, but an unknown experimental factor could not be ruled out. CMV serostatus was the only immune exposure information available for the cohort. Compared with the approximately 670-donor mean, donors in an Asian-associated ancestry cluster had fewer N-insertions in productive TCRs, according to a later genetic analysis.

Libraries were prepared through the immunoSEQ multiplex PCR assay. A mixture of 60 forward primers for TCR Vbeta segments and 13 reverse primers for TCR Jbeta segments was used in the multiplex PCR. A multiplex PCR assay on genomic DNA amplified the CDR3 region of rearranged TCR beta genes. The amplified TCR beta libraries were sequenced on the Illumina HiSeq System as 87-base-pair reads. In the original analysis: A later analysis tallied some 79 million unique TCR beta chains across the approximately 670 repertoires, and 10 million to 11 million of those chains were shared by two or more donors. To remove PCR and sequencing errors, raw reads were error-corrected and collapsed into unique sequences using a nearest-neighbor algorithm that merged closely related sequences. CDR3 sequences were aligned to IMGT reference sequences to assign V, D and J gene segments. For a sequence to be retained, a match of at least six nucleotides was required to both a V gene segment and a J gene segment. A rearrangement was called productive if the CDR3 had no stop codons and remained in frame with V and J, and every other rearrangement was called non-productive. Following IMGT convention, CDR3 was defined as the stretch from the second conserved V-encoded cysteine up to the conserved J-encoded phenylalanine. Sequences without an unambiguous match to a single V gene segment were excluded from the earlier analysis of 587 of the donors. An earlier analysis of 587 of the donors classified V segments as functional when productive rearrangements were above 56.7% and as segregating when the standard deviation between donors was above 5%. A statistical classification framework was built for diagnosing cytomegalovirus status from the catalog of TCR beta chain sequences. V and J gene assignment, in a later analysis, came from comparing TCR nucleotide sequences with IMGT/GENE-DB human TR gene sequences. The TCRdist pipeline was used in a later analysis to assign CDR3 sequences and most-parsimonious VDJ recombination scenarios. A later analysis defined each TCR beta chain by its CDR3 amino acid sequence plus V-gene family, and excluded reads lacking a unique V-gene family. In a later analysis, some 600 highly shared, low-generation-probability nucleotide sequences were removed to address suspected cross-contamination and a sequencing artifact. In a later analysis, a clonal expansion index was calculated for each public chain from normalized within-repertoire ranks of inferred template counts. In a later analysis, generation probabilities were computed using a VDJ recombination model fitted to out-of-frame rearrangements, and the results were checked against IGoR. In a later analysis, hypergeometric tests were used to score TCR-TCR, TCR-HLA and TCR-CMV co-occurrence, with a repertoire-size bias correction applied to TCR pairs. To estimate false discovery rates, a later analysis permuted the HLA or CMV assignments 20 times. A later analysis grouped co-occurring TCRs with DBSCAN, adding TCRdist sequence similarity when clustering within HLA-allele-positive subsets. Co-occurrence clustering excluded repertoires with fewer than 30,000 or more than 120,000 public chains, plus five with anomalous nucleotide sharing. TCRdb limited this immuneACCESS table to in-frame rearrangements with V and J called. A share of clones is missing; checked studies link under half to unresolved V genes, and the rest is unexplained. V and J calls and clone size come straight from that table; D and trimming were deduced from the DNA. For this sample there are 72,000 or so clones; over 70% appear just once. Over 9.5% of the sample goes to the ten largest clones.

About this clone: There is no known antigen for this receptor. Base qualities are missing; no much larger clone stands one base away.

In total, just over 650 healthy bone marrow donors made up the cohort. At the time of sampling, every cohort member was nominally healthy, though immune exposures that went unrecorded were likely present. CMV serostatus was recorded as positive for about 300 and negative for about 55% of the roughly 670 cohort members, whereas no CMV serostatus was recorded for the donor in question. A peripheral blood sample was collected from each donor, and TCR beta sequencing was performed on peripheral blood mononuclear cells. The Qiagen DNeasy Blood Extraction Kit was used to extract genomic DNA from the blood cell samples. The germline V gene encodes CDR1 SGDLS and CDR2 YYNGEE. V loses 0 bases at its end and J loses 2 bases; junction bases beyond the gene matches: 0. The CDR3 has 15 amino acids, counting the end cysteine and phenylalanine. Of all the DNA, just the CDR3 is kept, 45 bases in frame from base 1.

The sequencing sample was made of PBMCs. This TCR was recovered from a human donor in good health. Recombination linked TRBV9 to TRBJ2-1; 9 bases in the junction line up with TRBD2. The CDR3 region has the sequence CASSVGGRAYNEQFF. The nucleotide sequence reads TGTGCCAGCAGCGTAGGCGGGAGGGCCTACAATGAGCAGTTCTTC.